These T cell receptor beta chains were read from a single sample in a study of T-cell memory formation after mild COVID-19. TCRdb recomputed calls from the 5' RACE reads with MiXCR, one row per CDR3 protein. The sample holds about 350,000 distinct CDR3 sequences; roughly 13% are singletons and the top ten take around a fifth. The sample consisted of PBMCs or a T cell subset sorted from them (not recorded which). These receptors came from a man younger than 30 who had mild COVID-19 (a few samples of this study predate the infection). Cell type and time point are not known. CDR3s include the opening cysteine and the closing phenylalanine or tryptophan. The order of the fields is clone size, V gene, D gene, J gene, CDR3 protein, CDR3 DNA. The D gene is left open where the match is weak. Clone size is shown for a subset of rows, as once, few, many or a class of expanded clone.

clone size: many
V gene: TRBV4-1
D gene: -
J gene: TRBJ1-1
CDR3 protein: CASSEAGAGDTEAFF
CDR3 DNA: TGCGCCAGCAGTGAAGCGGGCGCAGGGGACACTGAAGCTTTCTTT

clone size: few
V gene: TRBV12-3/TRBV12-4
D gene: TRBD2
J gene: TRBJ2-5
CDR3 protein: CASRPTSGSQETQYF
CDR3 DNA: TGTGCCAGCAGACCGACTAGCGGGTCGCAAGAGACCCAGTACTTC

clone size: few
V gene: TRBV20-1
D gene: TRBD1
J gene: TRBJ1-3
CDR3 protein: CSARDRTGAGNTIYF
CDR3 DNA: TGCAGTGCTAGAGATAGGACAGGGGCCGGAAACACCATATATTTT

clone size: few
V gene: TRBV7-3
D gene: TRBD1
J gene: TRBJ2-5
CDR3 protein: CASSLIVTGNSETQYF
CDR3 DNA: TGTGCCAGCAGCTTAATCGTGACAGGGAATTCGGAGACCCAGTACTTC

clone size: many
V gene: TRBV4-1
D gene: TRBD2
J gene: TRBJ2-1
CDR3 protein: CASSLVAGDGQFF
CDR3 DNA: TGCGCCAGCAGCCTCGTAGCGGGGGACGGGCAGTTCTTC

clone size: few
V gene: TRBV10-3
D gene: -
J gene: TRBJ1-1
CDR3 protein: CAISEPDLGETEAFF
CDR3 DNA: TGTGCCATCAGTGAGCCGGACCTCGGGGAGACTGAAGCTTTCTTT

clone size: -
V gene: TRBV30
D gene: TRBD1
J gene: TRBJ2-6
CDR3 protein: CAWSQGVSGANVLTF
CDR3 DNA: TGTGCCTGGAGCCAGGGGGTCTCTGGGGCCAACGTCCTGACTTTC

clone size: -
V gene: TRBV5-6
D gene: -
J gene: TRBJ1-1
CDR3 protein: CASSLAAGRGTEAFF
CDR3 DNA: TGTGCCAGCAGCTTGGCCGCGGGCAGGGGCACTGAAGCTTTCTTT

clone size: few
V gene: TRBV5-1
D gene: -
J gene: TRBJ2-1
CDR3 protein: CASSLQGANEQFF
CDR3 DNA: TGCGCCAGCAGCCTTCAAGGGGCGAATGAGCAGTTCTTC

clone size: -
V gene: TRBV15
D gene: TRBD2
J gene: TRBJ2-2
CDR3 protein: CATSRVGGAGTGELFF
CDR3 DNA: TGTGCCACCAGCAGAGTCGGGGGGGCGGGAACCGGGGAGCTGTTTTTT

clone size: -
V gene: TRBV20-1
D gene: -
J gene: TRBJ2-7
CDR3 protein: CSARSLNEQYF
CDR3 DNA: TGCAGTGCTAGATCGTTGAACGAGCAGTACTTC